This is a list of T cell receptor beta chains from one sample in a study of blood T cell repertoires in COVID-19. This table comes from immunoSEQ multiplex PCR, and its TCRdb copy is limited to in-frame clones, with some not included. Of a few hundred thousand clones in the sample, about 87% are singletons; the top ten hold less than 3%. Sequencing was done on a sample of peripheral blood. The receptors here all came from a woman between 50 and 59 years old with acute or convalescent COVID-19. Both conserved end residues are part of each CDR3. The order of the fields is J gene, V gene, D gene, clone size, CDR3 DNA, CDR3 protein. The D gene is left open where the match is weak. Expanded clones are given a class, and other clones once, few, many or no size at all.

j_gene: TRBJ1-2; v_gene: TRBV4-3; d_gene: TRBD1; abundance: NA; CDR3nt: TGCGCCAGCAGCCGAACTCCGGGACAGGGTCGTGGGGACACCTTC; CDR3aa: CASSRTPGQGRGDTF
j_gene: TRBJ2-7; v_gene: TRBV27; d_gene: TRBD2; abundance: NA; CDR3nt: TGTGCCAGCAGTTTGGCCGCGGGGGCCTACGAGCAGTACTTC; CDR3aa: CASSLAAGAYEQYF
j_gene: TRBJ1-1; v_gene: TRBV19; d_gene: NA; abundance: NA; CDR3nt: TGTGCCAGTAGTATAGATCTGGAGGGCACTGAAGCTTTCTTT; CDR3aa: CASSIDLEGTEAFF
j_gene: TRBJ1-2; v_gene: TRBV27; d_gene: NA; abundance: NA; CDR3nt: TGTGCCAGCAGTTTATCGCTATTGGCAGGCCACCCTCCCTATGGCTACACCTTC; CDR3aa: CASSLSLLAGHPPYGYTF
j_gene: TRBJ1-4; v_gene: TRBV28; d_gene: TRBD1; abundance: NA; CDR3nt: TGTGCCAGCAGGACACAGGGGGCGTGGGAAAAACTGTTTTTT; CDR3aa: CASRTQGAWEKLFF
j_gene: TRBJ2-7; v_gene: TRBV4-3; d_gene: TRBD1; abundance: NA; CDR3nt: TGCGCCAGCAGCCAAGCTCCGGGACAGGGAACCTACGAGCAGTACTTC; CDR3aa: CASSQAPGQGTYEQYF
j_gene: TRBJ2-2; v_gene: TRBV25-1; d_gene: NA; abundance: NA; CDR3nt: TGTGCCAGCAGTGAATATTTACAGGGCCCTAACACCGGGGAGCTGTTTTTT; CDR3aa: CASSEYLQGPNTGELFF
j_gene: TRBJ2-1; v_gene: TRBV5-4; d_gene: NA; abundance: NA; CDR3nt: TGTGCCAGCAGCTTGACGCGCGACAATGAGCAGTTCTTC; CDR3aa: CASSLTRDNEQFF
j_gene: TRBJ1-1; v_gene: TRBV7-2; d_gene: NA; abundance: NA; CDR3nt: TGTGCCAGCAGCTCGGGAGGCAGGATGAACACTGAAGCTTTCTTT; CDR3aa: CASSSGGRMNTEAFF
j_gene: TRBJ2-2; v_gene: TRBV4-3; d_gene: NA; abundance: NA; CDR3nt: TGCGCCAGCAGCCGTACCTCAAGGGGCCCCGGGGAGCTGTTTTTT; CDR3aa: CASSRTSRGPGELFF
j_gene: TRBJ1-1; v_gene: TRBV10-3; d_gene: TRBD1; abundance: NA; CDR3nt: TGTGCCATCAGGACCCGGGACAGGGGGAACACTGAAGCTTTCTTT; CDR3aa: CAIRTRDRGNTEAFF
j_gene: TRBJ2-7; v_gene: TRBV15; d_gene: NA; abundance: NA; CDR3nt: TGTGCCACCAGCAGGATCCCCCCCACGACGGGTAGAAAATACGAGCAGTACTTC; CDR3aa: CATSRIPPTTGRKYEQYF
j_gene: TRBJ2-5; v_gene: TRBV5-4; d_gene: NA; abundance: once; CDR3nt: TGTGCCAGCAGCTTGCAGGGAACGCAGACGACCCAGTACTTC; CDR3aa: CASSLQGTQTTQYF
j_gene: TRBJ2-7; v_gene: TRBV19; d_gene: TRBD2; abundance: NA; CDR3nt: TGTGCCAGTAGTATGGCTAGCGGGAGTTCCTACGAGCAGTACTTC; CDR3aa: CASSMASGSSYEQYF
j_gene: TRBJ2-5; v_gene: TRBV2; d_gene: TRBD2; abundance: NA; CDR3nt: TGTGCCAGCAACCGAGAGACTAGCGTGGAGACCCAGTACTTC; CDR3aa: CASNRETSVETQYF
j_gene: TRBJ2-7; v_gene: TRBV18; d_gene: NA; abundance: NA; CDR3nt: TGTGCCAGCTCACTGGGGGCGGCCTACGAGCAGTACTTC; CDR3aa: CASSLGAAYEQYF
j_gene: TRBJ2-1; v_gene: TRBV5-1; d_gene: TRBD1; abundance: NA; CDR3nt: TGCGCCAGCAGCTTGACCCCGGGACAGGGGGCCAATGAGCAGTTCTTC; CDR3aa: CASSLTPGQGANEQFF
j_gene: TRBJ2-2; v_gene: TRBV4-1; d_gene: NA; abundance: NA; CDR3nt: TGCGCCAGCAGACCCGGAGGGGGCCGTTACACCGGGGAGCTGTTTTTT; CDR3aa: CASRPGGGRYTGELFF
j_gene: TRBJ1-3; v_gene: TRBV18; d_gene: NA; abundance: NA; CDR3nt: TGTGCCAGCTCACCATCAGGGCCCCTCTCTGGAAACACCATATATTTT; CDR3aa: CASSPSGPLSGNTIYF
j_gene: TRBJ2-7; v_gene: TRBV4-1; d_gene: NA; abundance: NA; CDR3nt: TGCGCCAGCAGCCAAGAGGACAGTGTCACCTACGAGCAGTACTTC; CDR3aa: CASSQEDSVTYEQYF
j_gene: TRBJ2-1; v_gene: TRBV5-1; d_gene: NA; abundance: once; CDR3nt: TGCGCCAGTGGAACGGGGGTCTTGGTGCGGTTCTTC; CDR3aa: CASGTGVLVRFF
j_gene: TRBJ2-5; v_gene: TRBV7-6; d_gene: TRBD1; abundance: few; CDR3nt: TGTGCCAGCAGCTTCCTTGACAGGGGCGCAGAGACCCAGTACTTC; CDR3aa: CASSFLDRGAETQYF
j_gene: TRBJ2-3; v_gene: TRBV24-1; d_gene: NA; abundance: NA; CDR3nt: TGTGCCACCAGTGACCTTTTAGCGGATACGCAGTATTTT; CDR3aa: CATSDLLADTQYF
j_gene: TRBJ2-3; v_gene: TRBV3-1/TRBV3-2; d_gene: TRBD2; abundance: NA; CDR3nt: TGTGCCAGCAGCCAAGTTGCAGGTGCTAGCGGGAGGGGAAGCACAGATACGCAGTATTTT; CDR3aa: CASSQVAGASGRGSTDTQYF
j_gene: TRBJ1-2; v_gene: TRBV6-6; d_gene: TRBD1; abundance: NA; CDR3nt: TGTGCCAGCAAACCAGACACGGGGACAGGGGGCCGGGGCTACACCTTC; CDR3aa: CASKPDTGTGGRGYTF
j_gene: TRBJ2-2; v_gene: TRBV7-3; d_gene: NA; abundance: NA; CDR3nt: TGTGCCAGCAGCTTGTTTTCAGGGACCGGGGAGCTGTTTTTT; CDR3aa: CASSLFSGTGELFF
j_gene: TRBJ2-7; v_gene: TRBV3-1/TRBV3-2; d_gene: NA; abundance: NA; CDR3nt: TGTGCCAGCAGCCCGGAGACCCAAACCTACGAGCAGTACTTC; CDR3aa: CASSPETQTYEQYF
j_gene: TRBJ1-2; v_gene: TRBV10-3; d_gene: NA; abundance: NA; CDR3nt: TGTGCCATCAGTGAGTCGGAGGGGCGTAACTATGGCTACACCTTC; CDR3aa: CAISESEGRNYGYTF
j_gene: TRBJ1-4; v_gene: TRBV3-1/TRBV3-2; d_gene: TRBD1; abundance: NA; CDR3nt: TGTGCCAGCAGGCGAGGGGGCGCCGGGACCCAAACTAATGAAAAACTGTTTTTT; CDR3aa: CASRRGGAGTQTNEKLFF
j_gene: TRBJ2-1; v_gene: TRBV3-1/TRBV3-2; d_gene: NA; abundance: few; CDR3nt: TGTGCCAGCAGCCCGGACGGGAGCTCCTACAATGAGCAGTTCTTC; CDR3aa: CASSPDGSSYNEQFF
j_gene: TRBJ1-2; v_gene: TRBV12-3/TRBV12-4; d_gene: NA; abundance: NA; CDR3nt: TGTGCCAGCAGTTTAAGTCGGGACTACACCTTC; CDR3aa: CASSLSRDYTF
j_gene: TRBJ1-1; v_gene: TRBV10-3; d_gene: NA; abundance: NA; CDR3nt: TGTGCCATCAGTGAGGGAGACTACACTGAAGCTTTCTTT; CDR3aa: CAISEGDYTEAFF
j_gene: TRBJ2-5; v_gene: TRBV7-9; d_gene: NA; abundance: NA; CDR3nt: TGTGCCAGCAGCTTAGAGCGGCTCCAAGAGACCCAGTACTTC; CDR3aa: CASSLERLQETQYF
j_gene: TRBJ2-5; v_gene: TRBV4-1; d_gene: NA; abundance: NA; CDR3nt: TGCGCCAGCAGCCGAACGGTACTAGAGCTTCAAGAGACCCAGTACTTC; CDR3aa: CASSRTVLELQETQYF
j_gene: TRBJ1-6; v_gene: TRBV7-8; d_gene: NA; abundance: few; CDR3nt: TGTGCCAGCAGCTTAGTGGACAGTTACTCACCCCTCCACTTT; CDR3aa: CASSLVDSYSPLHF
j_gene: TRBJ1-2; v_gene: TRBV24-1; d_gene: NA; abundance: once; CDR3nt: TGTGCCACCAGTGATGCACAGGGCACCTATGGCTACACCTTC; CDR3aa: CATSDAQGTYGYTF
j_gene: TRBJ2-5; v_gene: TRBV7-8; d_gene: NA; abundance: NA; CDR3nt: TGTGCCAGCAGCCGCCGACTACTAGAAGAGACCCAGTACTTC; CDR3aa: CASSRRLLEETQYF
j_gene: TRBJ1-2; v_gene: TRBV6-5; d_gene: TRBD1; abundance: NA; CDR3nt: TGTGCCAGCAGTCCGGACAGGGGTAGGACCTATGGCTACACCTTC; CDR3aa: CASSPDRGRTYGYTF
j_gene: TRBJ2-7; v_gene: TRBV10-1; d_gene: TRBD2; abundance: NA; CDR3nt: TGCGCCAGCCTCGGCGGGAGATTCTACGAGCAGTACTTC; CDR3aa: CASLGGRFYEQYF
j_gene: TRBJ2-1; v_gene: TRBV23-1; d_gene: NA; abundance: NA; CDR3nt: TGCGCCAGCAGTCCCCAGCGGAGCAACTACAATGAGCAGTTCTTC; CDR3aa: CASSPQRSNYNEQFF